One sample yielded the 14 T cell receptor beta chains listed below, sequenced in a study of shared clonotypes between healthy human individuals. Data came from immunoSEQ multiplex PCR; TCRdb stores just in-frame clones and leaves some out. The sample shows around 2.5 million clones, under 95% of them seen only once. Sequenced material: naive CD4+ T cells from PBMCs. The subset: CD45RA+ positively selected. The receptors come from a man aged 18 to 29 in good health. Some clones in this sample may be carry-over from other donors' samples.

The J gene is TRBJ2-4, the V gene TRBV7-2; tentative D call: TRBD2 (6 bases). The CDR3 has 15 amino acids. V was shortened by 5 bases and J by 7 bases, with 18 bases between the two germline ends. Per the germline V gene, CDR1 is SGHTA and CDR2 is FQGNSA. CDR3 region: CASSLTRGMRNIQYF. The CDR3 region has the DNA TGTGCCAGCAGCCTTACTCGGGGGATGCGGAACATTCAGTACTTC.

The rearrangement uses TRBV25-1 and TRBJ1-2; maybe TRBD1 (5 bases). Germline CDR1 reads MGHDK; CDR2 reads SYGVNS. CDR3 length: 11 amino acids. V was pared by 5 bases and J by 8 bases, with 9 bases between. CDR3 amino acids: CASSSRGGYTF. CDR3 in DNA: TGTGCCAGCAGTTCTAGGGGAGGCTACACCTTC.

In the case of this clone: The sample has other DNA sequences that encode this CDR3 too. The chain links TRBV29-1 to TRBJ1-5; no clear D. V lost 4 bases to trimming and J lost 4 bases, with 5 bases between them. The CDR3 has 11 residues. Germline lookup yields CDR1 SQVTM and CDR2 ANQGSEA. The DNA for the CDR3 is TGCAGCGTTGGAGGAAATCAGCCCCAGCATTTT. Translating gives CSVGGNQPQHF.

Written as DNA, the CDR3 is TGTGCCAGCAGCGTGGGTCAGGAGCCCAACTATGGCTACACCTTC. Protein sequence: CASSVGQEPNYGYTF. The V and J genes are TRBV9 and TRBJ1-2; D is undetermined. Per the germline V gene, CDR1 is SGDLS and CDR2 is YYNGEE. The CDR3 length is 15 residues. V was trimmed by 2 bases and J by 2 bases, leaving 13 bases between them.

The V call is TRBV5-6, the J call TRBJ1-2, with TRBD1 matching 7 bases. In germline, CDR1 is SGHDT, CDR2 YYEEEE. This CDR3 is built from 14 residues. Unmatched junction bases numbered 8, after V lost 4 bases and J lost 5 bases. Written as DNA, the CDR3 is TGTGCCAGCAGCCCACGCGACAGGGCTTATGGCTACACCTTC. This translates into CASSPRDRAYGYTF. Drawing the rest from reference TRBV5-6 and TRBJ1-2, the complete variable domain is DAGVTQSPTHLIKTRGQQVTLRCSPKSGHDTVSWYQQALGQGPQFIFQYYEEEERQRGNFPDRFSGHQFPNYSSELNVNALLLGDSALYLCASSPRDRAYGYTFGSGTRLTVV.

The chain recombines TRBV7-2 with TRBJ2-7; 9 nucleotides match TRBD2. Germline trimming cut 5 bases from V and 2 bases from J; bases unmatched to any gene: 7. The CDR3 has 15 amino acids. The germline gives CDR1 SGHTA, CDR2 FQGNSA. The CDR3, as DNA: TGTGCCAGCAGCAATCGAGCGGGGGGAACCTACGAGCAGTACTTC. Its translation is CASSNRAGGTYEQYF.

This chain joins TRBV6-5 and TRBJ2-7; 7 nucleotides align to TRBD1. Germline assignment: CDR1 MNHEY and CDR2 SVGAGI. The CDR3 has 15 amino acids. V was pared by 6 bases and J by 0 bases, with 8 bases of the junction left unmatched. The DNA for the CDR3 is TGTGCCAGCAGCCGGTGGGGGACAGACTCCTACGAGCAGTACTTC. Its translation is CASSRWGTDSYEQYF.

The chain uses TRBV15 and TRBJ2-2, with D unresolved. CDR1 is LNHNV, CDR2 YYDKDF, per germline (reference sequence). V was trimmed by 0 bases and J by 5 bases, leaving 10 bases between them. The CDR3 is 15 amino acids. As DNA, the CDR3 is TGTGCCACCAGCAGAGAGATCACATTGACCGGGGAGCTGTTTTTT. Amino acid sequence: CATSREITLTGELFF.

The chain carries TRBV28 and TRBJ2-7; 8 positions match TRBD1. The germline CDR1 and CDR2 sequences are MDHEN and SYDVKM. The J segment lost 2 bases and the V segment lost 5 bases, leaving 8 bases of the junction unmatched. This CDR3 comprises 15 residues. CDR3 sequence: CASSRPGQATYEQYF. In DNA form, the CDR3 reads TGTGCCAGCAGTCGACCGGGACAGGCCACCTACGAGCAGTACTTC.

Comment on this clone: This same CDR3 is encoded by further DNA sequences in the sample. The V gene is TRBV5-1, the J gene TRBJ2-1; tentative D call: TRBD2 (6 bases). With 2 bases removed from V and 6 bases from J, the gap between germline ends came to 9 bases. This CDR3 is built from 13 residues. Germline V gene lookup returns CDR1 SGHRS and CDR2 YFSETQ. The CDR3 DNA is TGCGCCAGCAGCTTAGGAGGGCTCAATGAGCAGTTCTTC. Translated, it gives CASSLGGLNEQFF.

This chain uses TRBV5-1 with TRBJ2-3, with D possibly TRBD1 on 5 matching bases. Looked up from germline, CDR1 is SGHRS and CDR2 is YFSETQ. V was pared by 4 bases and J by 4 bases, with 10 bases between. The CDR3 has 13 amino acids. CDR3 amino acids: CASSPRRADTQYF. The CDR3 nucleotides read TGCGCCAGCAGCCCGCGCAGGGCAGATACGCAGTATTTT. The full variable domain, its missing parts supplied by reference TRBV5-1 and TRBJ2-3, is KAGVTQTPRYLIKTRGQQVTLSCSPISGHRSVSWYQQTPGQGLQFLFEYFSETQRNKGNFPGRFSGRQFSNSRSEMNVSTLELGDSALYLCASSPRRADTQYFGPGTRLTVL.

This rearrangement joins TRBV28 to TRBJ2-3; 8 bases fit TRBD2. Per germline, CDR1 MDHEN and CDR2 SYDVKM. Losses at the gene ends were 6 bases for V and 2 bases for J; bases not matched to a gene: 7. CDR3 length: 15 residues. The CDR3 DNA reads TGTGCCAGCAGCCCCGGGGGGGCCACCACAGATACGCAGTATTTT. Protein product: CASSPGGATTDTQYF. The full variable domain, with the rest looked up from reference TRBV28 and TRBJ2-3, is DVKVTQSSRYLVKRTGEKVFLECVQDMDHENMFWYRQDPGLGLRLIYFSYDVKMKEKGDIPEGYSVSREKKERFSLILESASTNQTSMYLCASSPGGATTDTQYFGPGTRLTVL.

This chain joins TRBV30 and TRBJ2-7, with 7 nucleotides matching TRBD1. This CDR3 is 13 amino acids long. Trimming cost V 0 bases and J 5 bases; bases outside gene matches: 4. Per the germline V gene, CDR1 is GTSNPN and CDR2 is SVGIG (reference sequence). The CDR3 loop reads CAWSVGQRDEQYF. The CDR3 region has the DNA TGTGCCTGGAGTGTGGGACAGCGAGACGAGCAGTACTTC. The variable domain in full, completed from reference TRBV30 and TRBJ2-7, reads SQTIHQWPATLVQPVGSPLSLECTVEGTSNPNLYWYRQAAGRGLQLLFYSVGIGQISSEVPQNLSASRPQDRQFILSSKKLLLSDSGFYLCAWSVGQRDEQYFGPGTRLTVT.

The chain employs TRBV7-2 and TRBJ1-5; no clear D gene. With 5 bases removed from V and 2 bases from J, the gap between germline ends came to 10 bases. CDR3 length: 14 amino acids. Germline CDR1 reads SGHTA; CDR2 reads FQGNSA. CDR3 bases: TGTGCCAGCAGCCCCCATGGCGGCAATCAGCCCCAGCATTTT. Amino acids: CASSPHGGNQPQHF.